These 2 T cell receptor beta chains share one sample of origin, sequenced in a study of somatic mutations in cytotoxic T cells in rheumatoid arthritis. The table came from immunoSEQ multiplex PCR; TCRdb's copy has only in-frame clones and leaves some out. The sample lists 15,000 to 20,000 clones, about 80% occurring once. Material: CD8+ T cells sorted from blood. The receptors were gathered from an adult with rheumatoid arthritis.

The rearrangement joins TRBV6-5 to TRBJ2-1; D not resolved. CDR3 length: 11 amino acids. CDR1 MNHEY and CDR2 SVGAGI come from the germline V gene. The V gene lost 2 bases and the J gene lost 12 bases, with 8 bases spanning the gap. The CDR3 bases are TGTGCCAGCAGTTACGACAAAAGGCAGTTCTTC. Its translation: CASSYDKRQFF.

In this sample, this clone turned up once. V is TRBV18 and J is TRBJ2-7; D possibly corresponds to TRBD1 (5 bases). The germline CDR1 and CDR2 sequences are KGHSH and LQKENI. V lost 5 bases and J lost 5, with 16 bases in between. There are 14 residues in the CDR3. Here the CDR3 DNA reads TGTGCCAGCTCAGTTAGCCAGGGATTGAACGAGCAGTACTTC. Residues: CASSVSQGLNEQYF.